A selection of T cell receptor beta chains follows, all from one sample in a study of blood T cell repertoires in COVID-19. Some clones are missing from TCRdb's copy, which holds only in-frame ones; the method was immunoSEQ multiplex PCR. This sample has 250,000 to 300,000 clones, with roughly 85% found just once. Material: peripheral blood. Receptors were obtained from a man between 50 and 59 years old with active or convalescent COVID-19. Each CDR3 is given without its conserved first and last residue.

V gene: TRBV7-2; CDR3 length: 13; J gene: TRBJ2-7; CDR3 protein: ASSKTSGGSYEQY
V gene: TRBV18; CDR3 length: 13; J gene: TRBJ2-5; CDR3 protein: ASSRQGARKETQY
V gene: TRBV18; CDR3 length: 12; J gene: TRBJ1-1; CDR3 protein: ASRSGGRNTEAF
V gene: TRBV10-3; CDR3 length: 11; J gene: TRBJ2-1; CDR3 protein: AISESSSDEQF
V gene: TRBV28; CDR3 length: 11; J gene: TRBJ1-5; CDR3 protein: ASSLYRVQPQH
V gene: TRBV24-1; CDR3 length: 14; J gene: TRBJ2-2; CDR3 protein: ATSDRSTGNTGELF
V gene: TRBV7-9; CDR3 length: 11; J gene: TRBJ1-1; CDR3 protein: ASSFLSGTEAF
V gene: TRBV7-2; CDR3 length: 11; J gene: TRBJ1-5; CDR3 protein: ASSLESQLPQH
V gene: TRBV5-1; CDR3 length: 11; J gene: TRBJ1-2; CDR3 protein: ASSLEGALGYT
V gene: TRBV29-1; CDR3 length: 10; J gene: TRBJ2-4; CDR3 protein: SVVLAGDIQY
V gene: TRBV7-2; CDR3 length: 9; J gene: TRBJ2-5; CDR3 protein: ASSYGGAEY
V gene: TRBV7-9; CDR3 length: 14; J gene: TRBJ1-2; CDR3 protein: ASSFSEGYLNYGYT
V gene: TRBV5-5; CDR3 length: 13; J gene: TRBJ1-1; CDR3 protein: ASSTSGTPNTEAF
V gene: TRBV6-1; CDR3 length: 12; J gene: TRBJ2-2; CDR3 protein: ASSELAGAGELF
V gene: TRBV2; CDR3 length: 13; J gene: TRBJ2-2; CDR3 protein: ASSPGTANTGELF
V gene: TRBV6-1; CDR3 length: 9; J gene: TRBJ1-2; CDR3 protein: ASSGDYGYT
V gene: TRBV28; CDR3 length: 11; J gene: TRBJ1-5; CDR3 protein: ASSSAGYQPQH
V gene: TRBV28; CDR3 length: 9; J gene: TRBJ2-5; CDR3 protein: ASSTRETQY
V gene: TRBV12-3/TRBV12-4; CDR3 length: 10; J gene: TRBJ2-3; CDR3 protein: ASSPEGDTQY
V gene: TRBV28; CDR3 length: 12; J gene: TRBJ2-3; CDR3 protein: ASRAGGPGDTQY
V gene: TRBV9; CDR3 length: 13; J gene: TRBJ2-1; CDR3 protein: ASSSRTGLAGEQF
V gene: TRBV7-8; CDR3 length: 15; J gene: TRBJ1-5; CDR3 protein: ASSLRAGYMGNQPQH
V gene: TRBV7-9; CDR3 length: 14; J gene: TRBJ2-1; CDR3 protein: ASSRGGPSSYNEQF
V gene: TRBV2; CDR3 length: 12; J gene: TRBJ1-1; CDR3 protein: ASSERAGRTEAF
V gene: TRBV14; CDR3 length: 12; J gene: TRBJ1-3; CDR3 protein: ASSQVSVGNTIY